These 31 T cell receptor beta chains were all obtained from the same sample, sequenced in a study of blood T cell repertoires in COVID-19. Libraries were prepared by immunoSEQ multiplex PCR; TCRdb keeps only in-frame clonotypes and omits some of them. In the table there are approximately 77,000 clones, 65% to 90% of which are singletons. The sample was peripheral blood. These receptors originate from a man aged 45 to 65 with COVID-19, enrolled during active disease.

The V and J genes are TRBV24-1 and TRBJ2-7; D not resolved. Trimming pared 9 bases from V and 3 bases from J, leaving 20 bases between. This CDR3 spans 15 amino acids. The germline gives CDR1 KGHDR, CDR2 SFDVKD. The chain's CDR3 is CATEVTSELDYEQYF. The CDR3, as DNA: TGTGCCACCGAGGTTACTTCGGAGTTAGACTACGAGCAGTACTTC.

J is TRBJ2-2 and V is TRBV7-2, with D perhaps TRBD1 (6 bases). The CDR3 sequence is 15 residues long. CDR1 and CDR2 from the germline V gene are SGHTA and FQGNSA. With 3 bases removed from V and 5 bases from J, the gap between germline ends came to 13 bases. The CDR3 spells CASSLGAGVTGELFF. The DNA of the CDR3 is TGTGCCAGCAGCTTGGGGGCAGGGGTGACCGGGGAGCTGTTTTTT.

V gene TRBV4-1 combines with J gene TRBJ1-2; D uncertain. V shed 1 base and J shed 8 bases, with 17 bases lying between them. Germline loops: CDR1 MGHRA, CDR2 YSYEKL. The CDR3 covers 15 residues. This CDR3 reads CASSQGWQPVGGYTF. The CDR3 nucleotides are TGCGCCAGCAGCCAAGGATGGCAGCCGGTCGGGGGCTACACCTTC.

The J gene is TRBJ2-3, the V gene TRBV5-1, with unresolved D. Germline CDR1 and CDR2: SGHRS and YFSETQ. The CDR3 length is 13 residues. V shed 2 bases and J shed 3 bases, with 7 bases lying between them. The CDR3 DNA reads as TGCGCCAGCAGCTTTACTTTGACAGATACGCAGTATTTT. Translation: CASSFTLTDTQYF.

The chain uses TRBV2 and TRBJ1-3; 7 bases match TRBD1. CDR1 is SNHLY and CDR2 is FYNNEI in the germline V gene. Trimming at V came to 7 bases and at J to 4 bases, leaving 4 bases not matched to a gene. The CDR3 is 13 residues long. The CDR3 here is CASTGTAGNTIYF. DNA of the CDR3: TGTGCCAGCACGGGGACAGCCGGAAACACCATATATTTT.

The chain couples TRBV30 to TRBJ2-1; D perhaps matches TRBD1 (7 bases). The ends were cut back, 3 bases at V and 5 bases at J, with 17 bases in the middle. Germline V gives CDR1 GTSNPN, CDR2 SVGIG (reference sequence). This CDR3 contains 15 residues. The DNA of the CDR3 is TGTGCCTGGAGCCCCGGAGGGGGCGGTCACAATGAGCAGTTCTTC. This codes for CAWSPGGGGHNEQFF.

This clone was observed a few times. Here the CDR3 reads CASSLGTAGNTIYF. In nucleotides, the CDR3 is TGTGCCAGCAGCTTGGGGACAGCTGGAAACACCATATATTTT. V gene TRBV7-9 combines with J gene TRBJ1-3; TRBD1 matches 7 bases. The germline CDR1 and CDR2 sequences are SEHNR and FQNEAQ (reference sequence). Trimming at V came to 3 bases and at J to 2 bases, leaving 1 base not matched to a gene. There are 14 residues in the CDR3.

CDR3 protein: CASSPTVRNTEAFF. CDR3 nucleotides: TGTGCCAGTAGTCCGACAGTTCGCAACACTGAAGCTTTCTTT. This chain connects TRBV19 to TRBJ1-1; possibly TRBD1 for D (5 bases). This CDR3 contains 14 residues. Germline CDR1 is LNHDA and CDR2 is SQIVND (reference sequence). V lost 5 bases, J lost 2 bases, and 12 bases lay in between.

The chain has TRBV2 and TRBJ1-2; 7 positions agree with TRBD1. Germline V gene data show CDR1 as SNHLY and CDR2 as FYNNEI. The junction had 3 bases not matched to a gene; V was cut back by 7 bases and J by 1 base. The CDR3 loop spans 13 amino acids. Written as DNA, the CDR3 is TGTGCCAGCAAAACAGGGGTTAACTATGGCTACACCTTC. Protein: CASKTGVNYGYTF.

The chain couples TRBV18 to TRBJ1-1; the match to TRBD1 covers 7 bases. V shed 4 bases and J 6 bases; nucleotides not matched to a gene: 5. Germline values: CDR1 KGHSH, CDR2 LQKENI. The CDR3 has 13 residues. The CDR3 region is CASSRDSSSEAFF. The CDR3 region has the DNA TGTGCCAGCTCACGGGACAGTTCGTCTGAAGCTTTCTTT. Complete variable domain (other parts from reference TRBV18 and TRBJ1-1): NAGVMQNPRHLVRRRGQEARLRCSPMKGHSHVYWYRQLPEEGLKFMVYLQKENIIDESGMPKERFSAEFPKEGPSILRIQQVVRGDSAAYFCASSRDSSSEAFFGQGTRLTVV.

In DNA, the CDR3 is TGTGCCAGCGCGTCAGGGAGGTTTGTCTACACCTTC. Protein: CASASGRFVYTF. V usage is TRBV9 and J usage is TRBJ1-2, with D perhaps TRBD1 (5 bases). This CDR3 comprises 12 residues. CDR1 is SGDLS and CDR2 is YYNGEE in the germline V gene. V lost 7 bases, J lost 10 bases, and 17 bases lay in between. Together with reference TRBV9 and TRBJ1-2, the CDR3 gives the full variable domain: DSGVTQTPKHLITATGQRVTLRCSPRSGDLSVYWYQQSLDQGLQFLIQYYNGEERAKGNILERFSAQQFPDLHSELNLSSLELGDSALYFCASASGRFVYTFGSGTRLTVV.

The CDR3 coding sequence is TGTGCCAGCAGTAACGATCCGGGAACCCACGAGCAGTACTTC. It translates to CASSNDPGTHEQYF. The chain has TRBV6-6 and TRBJ2-7, with TRBD2 as a possible D gene (5 bases). Germline CDR1 and CDR2: MNHNY and SVGAGI (reference sequence). The CDR3 consists of 14 residues. V was cut by 5 bases and J by 5 bases, with 16 bases left in between.

This chain uses TRBV6-5 with TRBJ2-3; D possibly corresponds to TRBD1 (6 bases). The germline V and J ends were trimmed by 6 bases and 9 bases, with 16 bases remaining between them. The CDR3 length is 13 residues. Germline-derived CDR1 and CDR2 are MNHEY and SVGAGI. This CDR3 is CASRTTGAPTQYF. DNA of the CDR3: TGTGCCAGCAGGACGACAGGAGCCCCGACGCAGTATTTT.

J is TRBJ2-2 and V is TRBV7-3; D unresolved. The CDR3 has 17 amino acids. Germline values: CDR1 SGHTA, CDR2 FQGTGA. V was cut by 0 bases and J by 5 bases, with 16 bases left in between. The CDR3 reads CASSLTTPRIRTGELFF. DNA of the CDR3: TGTGCCAGCAGCTTAACGACCCCCAGGATACGAACCGGGGAGCTGTTTTTT.

V gene TRBV2 combines with J gene TRBJ2-2, with 7 bases aligning to TRBD2. The CDR3 contains 13 residues. Per germline, CDR1 SNHLY and CDR2 FYNNEI. With V trimmed by 4 bases and J by 5 bases, 1 base remained unmatched. CDR3 nucleotide sequence: TGTGCCAGCAGTGGGGGGGGAACCGGGGAGCTGTTTTTT. Its translation: CASSGGGTGELFF.

This chain joins TRBV5-6 and TRBJ1-1; possibly TRBD1 for D (5 bases). Germline loops: CDR1 SGHDT, CDR2 YYEEEE. The V end lost 5 bases, the J end lost 7 bases, and 18 bases lay between the germline ends. This CDR3 region has 14 residues. The chain's CDR3 is CASRRDSRTNEAFF. In DNA, the CDR3 is TGTGCCAGCAGGCGGGACTCAAGAACAAATGAAGCTTTCTTT.

This chain connects TRBV29-1 to TRBJ1-1; D call uncertain. Germline V gene sequence: CDR1 SQVTM, CDR2 ANQGSEA. Trimming removed 3 bases from V and 0 bases from J, with 11 bases in between. This CDR3 is built from 14 residues. CDR3 residues: CSVETGSMNTEAFF. DNA for the CDR3: TGCAGCGTTGAGACGGGGAGTATGAACACTGAAGCTTTCTTT.

The V call is TRBV6-2 or TRBV6-3, the J call TRBJ1-4; D uncertain. Germline V CDR1 and CDR2: MNHEY, SVGEGT. The CDR3 consists of 14 residues. V gave up 2 bases and J gave up 7 bases, with 11 bases separating them. CDR3 in DNA: TGTGCCAGCAGTTACAGCATATCTACTGAAAAACTGTTTTTT. Amino acids: CASSYSISTEKLFF.

This clone is a singleton in its sample. The chain is built from TRBV4-2 and TRBJ1-2; tentatively, D is TRBD1 (6 bases). CDR3 length: 14 amino acids. The V gene lost 2 bases and the J gene lost 4 bases, with 11 bases spanning the gap. Germline V gene lookup returns CDR1 LGHNA and CDR2 YNFKEQ. The CDR3: CASSQPGQLYGYTF. In DNA form, the CDR3 reads TGTGCCAGCAGCCAACCCGGACAGCTCTATGGCTACACCTTC.

The V gene is TRBV7-3, the J gene TRBJ1-2, with D uncertain. Germline V CDR1 and CDR2: SGHTA, FQGTGA. This CDR3 contains 14 residues. V shed 1 base and J shed 8 bases, with 14 bases lying between them. CDR3 in amino acids: CASSLNPGNEGYTF. DNA of the CDR3: TGTGCCAGCAGCTTAAACCCGGGAAACGAGGGCTACACCTTC. Complete variable domain (other parts from reference TRBV7-3 and TRBJ1-2): GAGVSQTPSNKVTEKGKYVELRCDPISGHTALYWYRQSLGQGPEFLIYFQGTGAADDSGLPNDRFFAVRPEGSVSTLKIQRTERGDSAVYLCASSLNPGNEGYTFGSGTRLTVV.

The chain recombines TRBV5-1 with TRBJ2-2; 7 positions match TRBD2. Germline V CDR1 and CDR2: SGHRS, YFSETQ. V gave up 9 bases and J gave up 1 base; unmatched junction bases: 15. This CDR3 contains 17 residues. This chain's CDR3 is CATASGAGPRNTGELFF. DNA of the CDR3: TGCGCCACCGCCTCAGGAGCGGGACCCCGGAACACCGGGGAGCTGTTTTTT.

The chain employs TRBV9 and TRBJ2-5, with TRBD2 matching 10 bases. The CDR3 runs 15 residues. The V gene end was trimmed by 3 bases and the J gene end by 4 bases; junction bases not matched to a gene: 6. Per the germline V gene, CDR1 is SGDLS and CDR2 is YYNGEE. CDR3 DNA: TGTGCCAGCAGCGCTAGCGGGAGAGGGGGAGAGACCCAGTACTTC. Protein sequence: CASSASGRGGETQYF.

The rearrangement joins TRBV6-5 to TRBJ1-2; D is possibly TRBD1 (6 bases). The V gene lost 7 bases and the J gene lost 4 bases, with 16 bases spanning the gap. CDR1 MNHEY and CDR2 SVGAGI come from the germline V gene. CDR3 length: 14 residues. Written as DNA, the CDR3 is TGTGCCAGCAACCCTGACAGGCATCCCTATGGCTACACCTTC. Its protein product is CASNPDRHPYGYTF.

This chain uses TRBV24-1 with TRBJ1-4; 10 nucleotides match TRBD1. The CDR3 length is 15 residues. Trimming cost V 4 bases and J 8 bases; bases outside gene matches: 6. CDR1 is KGHDR and CDR2 is SFDVKD in the germline V gene. In nucleotides, the CDR3 is TGTGCCACCAGTGAACGACAGGGGGCGCAAGAAAAACTGTTTTTT. As protein: CATSERQGAQEKLFF.

The chain combines TRBV4-3 with TRBJ1-4; the D gene is possibly TRBD1 (6 bases). Trimming removed 2 bases at V and 7 bases at J, with 14 bases between. Germline V lookup: CDR1 LGHNA, CDR2 YSLEER. The CDR3 extends over 15 amino acids. In DNA form, the CDR3 reads TGCGCCAGCAGCCAATCAGACAGGCCCGGTGAAAAACTGTTTTTT. This sequence encodes CASSQSDRPGEKLFF.

This chain connects TRBV30 to TRBJ2-1; 8 bases are shared with TRBD2. V lost 0 bases and J lost 9; bases outside the gene matches: 7. This CDR3 is 14 amino acids long. Germline V gene sequence: CDR1 GTSNPN, CDR2 SVGIG (reference sequence). CDR3 sequence reads: CAWSVRTSTGEQFF. CDR3 DNA: TGTGCCTGGAGTGTTCGGACTAGCACGGGTGAGCAGTTCTTC.

J is TRBJ2-5 and V is TRBV11-2, with TRBD2 matching over 10 bases. The germline V gene has CDR1 SGHAT and CDR2 FQNNGV. V was clipped by 2 bases and J by 2 bases; unmatched bases: 5. The CDR3 has 16 residues. CDR3 coding DNA: TGTGCCAGCAGCTTAAGAATACTAGCGGGACAAGAGACCCAGTACTTC. As protein: CASSLRILAGQETQYF.

This clone was observed a single time. In DNA form, the CDR3 reads TGTGCCAGCAGCTCGGTAGGGGATCAGCCCCAGCATTTT. Amino acids: CASSSVGDQPQHF. The chain links TRBV5-6 to TRBJ1-5, with D possibly TRBD1 on 5 matching bases. The V gene lost 3 bases and the J gene lost 5 bases, with 9 bases spanning the gap. CDR3 length: 13 residues. Germline-derived CDR1 and CDR2 are SGHDT and YYEEEE.

The V and J genes are TRBV5-1 and TRBJ2-5; unclear D gene. Trimming took off 0 bases at V and 3 bases at J, with 9 bases between the two ends. CDR3 length equals 14 residues. Germline CDR1 SGHRS, CDR2 YFSETQ. In nucleotides, the CDR3 is TGCGCCAGCAGCTTGGGCGTCAGCGAAGAGACCCAGTACTTC. It is translated as CASSLGVSEETQYF.

This sequence joins TRBV19 and TRBJ2-7; TRBD2 might be the D (5 bases). Per germline, CDR1 LNHDA and CDR2 SQIVND (reference sequence). The CDR3 consists of 15 residues. V shed 5 bases and J shed 0 bases, with 14 bases lying between them. The CDR3 bases are TGTGCCAGTAGTGTGAGTCAGGACTTCTCCTACGAGCAGTACTTC. It specifies CASSVSQDFSYEQYF.

This chain's CDR3 is CASSSQGQPQHF. Here the CDR3 DNA reads TGTGCCAGCAGTTCTCAGGGGCAGCCCCAGCATTTT. The V call is TRBV12-3 or TRBV12-4, the J call TRBJ1-5, with D perhaps matching TRBD1 (6 bases). The CDR3 runs to 12 residues. Trimming took 4 bases from V and 7 from J, leaving 8 bases between them.